The 30 T cell receptor beta chains in this list originate from one sample, sequenced in a study of pediatric ulcerative colitis (dated 2019 in TCRdb). Preparation of the library involved the immunoSEQ multiplex PCR assay. The table comes from immuneACCESS by way of TCRdb, which keeps in-frame sequences with V and J called. Part of the clones is missing from these tables; in studies checked, under half for an unresolved V gene and the rest for unknown reasons. The sample table lists fewer than 30,000 clones, 65% to 80% of them with a count of one. The ten largest account for approximately 8% of the sample. One to two pinch biopsies were taken from the rectum for research during colonoscopy. Specimen: gut tissue. The source is a boy aged 10-17 years with severe ulcerative colitis.

The rearrangement links TRBV6-5 to TRBJ2-2; D ambiguous. The CDR3 sequence is 13 residues long. Germline CDR1 MNHEY, CDR2 SVGAGI. V dropped 7 bases and J dropped 5 bases, with 11 bases sitting between them. The CDR3 region has the DNA TGTGCCAGCACCTCCTCGAGAACCGGGGAGCTGTTTTTT. Translated: CASTSSRTGELFF.

The V and J genes are TRBV6-5 and TRBJ2-3, with 7 bases identical to TRBD2. Germline assignment: CDR1 MNHEY and CDR2 SVGAGI. The CDR3 has 15 residues. After removal of 0 bases from V and 6 bases from J, the junction contained 6 bases not matched to a gene. The CDR3 here is CASSYSRAGSDTQYF. The CDR3, as DNA: TGTGCCAGCAGTTACTCGAGAGCGGGAAGCGATACGCAGTATTTT.

V is TRBV4-1 and J is TRBJ2-7; 7 nucleotides agree with TRBD2. CDR1 and CDR2 (germline): MGHRA, YSYEKL. The CDR3 has 17 residues. V shed 4 bases and J 2 bases; nucleotides not matched to a gene: 14. CDR3: CASSPTAGPWSAYEQYF. The CDR3 nucleotides read TGCGCCAGCAGCCCCACAGCGGGGCCATGGTCCGCCTACGAGCAGTACTTC.

V usage is TRBV30 and J usage is TRBJ1-1; D ambiguous. Per germline, CDR1 GTSNPN and CDR2 SVGIG (reference sequence). V was pared by 0 bases and J by 1 base, with 18 bases between. This CDR3 is 17 amino acids long. CDR3 nucleotide sequence: TGTGCCTGGAGTGTACCCGCCTGGATTTCTAAGAACACTGAAGCTTTCTTT. Protein: CAWSVPAWISKNTEAFF.

This clone has only a few counts. The chain links TRBV30 to TRBJ2-2, with D possibly being TRBD1 or TRBD2 (7 bases each). Germline V gives CDR1 GTSNPN, CDR2 SVGIG (reference sequence). Trimming removed 4 bases from V and 2 bases from J, with 23 bases in between. This CDR3 comprises 18 residues. The CDR3 protein is CAWNRGFGGSLNTGELFF. In DNA, the CDR3 is TGTGCCTGGAACAGGGGATTCGGCGGGAGCCTTAACACCGGGGAGCTGTTTTTT. The full variable domain, with the rest looked up from reference TRBV30 and TRBJ2-2, is SQTIHQWPATLVQPVGSPLSLECTVEGTSNPNLYWYRQAAGRGLQLLFYSVGIGQISSEVPQNLSASRPQDRQFILSSKKLLLSDSGFYLCAWNRGFGGSLNTGELFFGEGSRLTVL.

This clone is medium-sized (0.01 to 0.1%) by share. The chain couples TRBV30 to TRBJ2-5, with 7 nucleotides matching TRBD1. This CDR3 has 13 residues. Germline assignment: CDR1 GTSNPN and CDR2 SVGIG (reference sequence). V lost 2 bases to trimming and J lost 5 bases; unmatched junction nucleotides: 5. The CDR3 loop is CAWSTGAAETQYF. Here the CDR3 DNA reads TGTGCCTGGAGTACAGGGGCCGCGGAGACCCAGTACTTC.

Relative to its sample, this clone is medium-sized. The CDR3 reads CAISDSTDTQYF. The CDR3 coding sequence is TGTGCCATCAGTGACAGCACAGATACGCAGTATTTT. This chain links TRBV10-3 with TRBJ2-3; no firm D call. Looked up from germline, CDR1 is ENHRY and CDR2 is SYGVKD. V was clipped by 3 bases and J by 0 bases, with 1 base between them. The CDR3 has 12 residues.

The V call is TRBV19, the J call TRBJ1-2; 9 bases agree with TRBD1. From germline, CDR1 is LNHDA and CDR2 SQIVND (reference sequence). V lost 1 base, J lost 8 bases, and 11 bases stayed unmatched. The CDR3 sequence is 16 residues long. The CDR3 nucleotides are TGTGCCAGTAGTATAGTCCCCCGGGACAGGGTATGCGGCTACACCTTC. It encodes CASSIVPRDRVCGYTF.

This clone has just one count. The chain recombines TRBV7-9 with TRBJ1-2; 7 positions agree with TRBD1. The CDR3 extends over 17 amino acids. Per the germline V gene, CDR1 is SEHNR and CDR2 is FQNEAQ (reference sequence). Losses at the gene ends were 2 bases for V and 7 bases for J; bases not matched to a gene: 16. CDR3 sequence reads: CASSLKRDRASRVGYTF. For the CDR3, the DNA is TGTGCCAGCAGCTTAAAGCGGGACAGAGCGAGTCGTGTTGGCTACACCTTC.

This sequence joins TRBV11-2 and TRBJ2-1, with D uncertain. Germline-derived CDR1 and CDR2 are SGHAT and FQNNGV. V lost 5 bases to trimming and J lost 0 bases, with 8 bases between them. This CDR3 is 14 amino acids long. This CDR3 is CASSEKGSYNEQFF. CDR3 nucleotides: TGTGCCAGCAGCGAAAAAGGCTCCTACAATGAGCAGTTCTTC.

The chain uses TRBV11-2 and TRBJ2-5, with 16 bases fitting TRBD2. Trimming cost V 3 bases and J 0 bases; bases outside gene matches: 4. This CDR3 region has 18 residues. Germline-derived CDR1 and CDR2 are SGHAT and FQNNGV. The CDR3 spells CASSLGLAGGGYQETQYF. The CDR3 DNA reads as TGTGCCAGCAGCTTGGGACTAGCGGGAGGGGGGTACCAAGAGACCCAGTACTTC.

This chain joins TRBV6-1 and TRBJ2-5; 7 bases agree with TRBD2. V lost 0 bases and J lost 5; bases outside the gene matches: 9. This CDR3 spans 16 amino acids. Germline-derived CDR1 and CDR2 are MNHNS and SASEGT. The CDR3, as DNA: TGTGCCAGCAGTGAAGCCCAGGCGGGAGTGCGGGAGACCCAGTACTTC. Protein sequence: CASSEAQAGVRETQYF.

The J gene is TRBJ2-2, the V gene TRBV6-4; tentative D call: TRBD1 (5 bases). The germline gives CDR1 MRHNA, CDR2 SNTAGT. This CDR3 is 16 amino acids long. Trimming took off 6 bases at V and 6 bases at J, with 20 bases between the two ends. The DNA for the CDR3 is TGTGCCAGCAGCGCGTCAGGGTCGCAGGTGGCCGGGGAGCTGTTTTTT. The encoded protein is CASSASGSQVAGELFF.

The chain employs TRBV6-5 and TRBJ2-7; tentative D call: TRBD1 (5 bases). Germline V CDR1 and CDR2: MNHEY, SVGAGI. Trimming left V 6 bases short and J 0 bases short, with 15 bases between. The CDR3 loop spans 15 amino acids. The CDR3 coding sequence is TGTGCCAGCAGGCATATGGGGCCGAGCTCCTACGAGCAGTACTTC. Protein sequence: CASRHMGPSSYEQYF.

About this clone: At one of its ends the junction is not consistent with the germline gene, which may arise from a read error. CDR3 in DNA: TGTGCCAGCAGCTTGTTTGGGACGAACACCGGGGAGCTGTTTTTT. It codes for CASSLFGTNTGELFF. The chain links TRBV5-1 to TRBJ2-2; unclear D gene. This CDR3 region has 15 residues. CDR1 SGHRS and CDR2 YFSETQ come from the germline V gene.

This chain links TRBV2 with TRBJ2-7; 7 bases are a match to TRBD1. The J segment lost 4 bases and the V segment lost 2 bases, leaving 8 bases of the junction unmatched. Germline V CDR1 and CDR2: SNHLY, FYNNEI. The CDR3 contains 15 residues. The CDR3 loop is CASSELGQPYYEQYF. CDR3 DNA sequence: TGTGCCAGCAGTGAACTGGGACAGCCTTATTACGAGCAGTACTTC.

V and J are TRBV30 and TRBJ1-1; D not certain. CDR1 and CDR2 from the germline V gene are GTSNPN and SVGIG (reference sequence). CDR3 length equals 12 residues. Trimming removed 2 bases at V and 3 bases at J, with 7 bases between. CDR3 nucleotide sequence: TGTGCCTGGAGTACGCGTGACACTGAAGCTTTCTTT. Protein product: CAWSTRDTEAFF.

This chain uses TRBV4-1 with TRBJ2-7; TRBD2 matches at 13 bases. Germline V gene data show CDR1 as MGHRA and CDR2 as YSYEKL. This CDR3 has 16 residues. The J segment lost 2 bases and the V segment lost 4 bases, leaving 5 bases of the junction unmatched. The CDR3 DNA reads TGCGCCAGCAGCCCACTACTAGCGGGAGGGGCCTACGAGCAGTACTTC. It yields the protein CASSPLLAGGAYEQYF.

The chain links TRBV5-1 to TRBJ2-5, with 9 bases lining up with TRBD2. Germline V lookup: CDR1 SGHRS, CDR2 YFSETQ. The CDR3 runs to 14 residues. V trimming: 6 bases; J trimming: 5 bases; junction bases outside the gene matches: 8. The CDR3 DNA sequence: TGCGCCAGCAACCCAGCGGGAGGAGATGAGACCCAGTACTTC. Translated: CASNPAGGDETQYF. The variable domain in full, with the rest retrieved from reference TRBV5-1 and TRBJ2-5, is KAGVTQTPRYLIKTRGQQVTLSCSPISGHRSVSWYQQTPGQGLQFLFEYFSETQRNKGNFPGRFSGRQFSNSRSEMNVSTLELGDSALYLCASNPAGGDETQYFGPGTRLLVL.

The rearrangement joins TRBV5-6 to TRBJ2-3; 8 bases match TRBD2. V lost 2 bases and J lost 3; bases outside the gene matches: 2. The length of the CDR3 is 14 residues. Germline V gives CDR1 SGHDT, CDR2 YYEEEE. DNA of the CDR3: TGTGCCAGCAGCTTCAAGCGGGAGACAGATACGCAGTATTTT. Its translation: CASSFKRETDTQYF.

This chain uses TRBV6-1 with TRBJ2-7; possible D gene TRBD1, 5 bases. V lost 6 bases to trimming and J lost 2 bases, with 14 bases between them. Germline CDR1 reads MNHNS; CDR2 reads SASEGT. The CDR3 extends over 14 amino acids. CDR3 in DNA: TGTGCCAGCAGCACTTTTGACAGACCCTACGAGCAGTACTTC. Its translation is CASSTFDRPYEQYF.

The chain joins TRBV5-8 to TRBJ2-6; D perhaps matches TRBD1 (5 bases). CDR1 and CDR2 from the germline V gene are SGHTS and YDEGEE. V lost 4 bases to trimming and J lost 0 bases, with 11 bases between them. This CDR3 is 16 amino acids long. The CDR3 here is CASSQGKYSGANVLTF. In DNA form, the CDR3 reads TGTGCCAGCAGCCAGGGAAAGTACTCTGGGGCCAACGTCCTGACTTTC.

Here the CDR3 DNA reads TGTGCCAGCAGCCAAGGGGGGTACACTGAAGCTTTCTTT. This gives the protein CASSQGGYTEAFF. The rearrangement uses TRBV11-3 and TRBJ1-1, with D possibly matching TRBD1 (6 bases). The CDR3 loop spans 13 amino acids. The V end lost 5 bases, the J end lost 3 bases, and 10 bases lay between the germline ends. Germline V gene data show CDR1 as SGHNT and CDR2 as YENEEA. The full variable domain, with the rest looked up from reference TRBV11-3 and TRBJ1-1, is EAGVVQSPRYKIIEKKQPVAFWCNPISGHNTLYWYLQNLGQGPELLIRYENEEAVDDSQLPKDRFSAERLKGVDSTLKIQPAELGDSAVYLCASSQGGYTEAFFGQGTRLTVV.

The chain recombines TRBV19 with TRBJ2-3; 7 bases are a match to TRBD1. Germline V lookup: CDR1 LNHDA, CDR2 SQIVND (reference sequence). With V trimmed by 6 bases and J by 3 bases, 9 bases remained unmatched. The CDR3 covers 15 residues. CDR3 sequence reads: CASSPNGRGTDTQYF. CDR3 nucleotides: TGTGCCAGTAGCCCCAATGGCAGGGGGACAGATACGCAGTATTTT.

J is TRBJ2-4 and V is TRBV29-1; D uncertain. The V and J ends lost 7 bases and 0 bases respectively, with 10 bases between them. The CDR3 is 13 amino acids. CDR1 is SQVTM, CDR2 ANQGSEA, per germline. As DNA, the CDR3 is TGCAGCGCGAAAATAATAGCCAAAAACATTCAGTACTTC. Amino acids: CSAKIIAKNIQYF.

The chain couples TRBV5-4 to TRBJ2-5; 8 nucleotides align to TRBD2. J lost 5 bases, V lost 4 bases, and 7 bases had no gene match. This CDR3 has 14 amino acids. From germline, CDR1 is SGHNT and CDR2 YYREEE (reference sequence). The CDR3 protein is CASSQTSGRETQYF. The CDR3 DNA follows: TGTGCCAGCAGCCAAACTAGCGGTCGGGAGACCCAGTACTTC. The variable domain in full, completed from reference TRBV5-4 and TRBJ2-5, reads ETGVTQSPTHLIKTRGQQVTLRCSSQSGHNTVSWYQQALGQGPQFIFQYYREEENGRGNFPPRFSGLQFPNYSSELNVNALELDDSALYLCASSQTSGRETQYFGPGTRLLVL.

The V gene is TRBV2, the J gene TRBJ2-7; 9 bases match TRBD1. With 6 bases clipped from V and 4 bases from J, the junction kept 7 bases outside the gene matches. Per the germline V gene, CDR1 is SNHLY and CDR2 is FYNNEI. The CDR3 sequence is 14 residues long. CDR3 nucleotides: TGTGCCAGCAGACTGGGACAGGGAGGTTACGAGCAGTACTTC. Translation: CASRLGQGGYEQYF.

The V and J genes are TRBV7-3 and TRBJ2-1, with 7 bases fitting TRBD2. V dropped 2 bases and J dropped 4; count of bases not matched to a gene: 2. Germline CDR1 is SGHTA and CDR2 is FQGTGA. The CDR3 length is 14 residues. In nucleotides, the CDR3 is TGTGCCAGCAGCTTAGGCGGGAGTTACAATGAGCAGTTCTTC. Its protein is CASSLGGSYNEQFF.

Here the CDR3 reads CASKVDRSSYNEQFF. The DNA of the CDR3 is TGTGCCAGCAAGGTCGACAGAAGCTCCTACAATGAGCAGTTCTTC. This chain connects TRBV6-6 to TRBJ2-1, with D perhaps matching TRBD1 (5 bases). CDR3 length: 15 residues. CDR1 MNHNY and CDR2 SVGAGI come from the germline V gene (reference sequence). Deletions cut 7 bases from V and 0 bases from J, with 13 bases between.

The chain employs TRBV6-1 and TRBJ2-7; no clear D gene. The CDR3 has 13 residues. V was trimmed by 7 bases and J by 0 bases, leaving 10 bases between them. CDR1 is MNHNS, CDR2 SASEGT, per germline. CDR3 region: CASTDPSSYEQYF. The CDR3 DNA sequence: TGTGCCAGCACCGACCCGAGCTCCTACGAGCAGTACTTC.